The following is a TCR beta chain sequence with its context. This sample was taken from a study of identical twins. The CDR3 covers 13 residues. The germline V and J ends were trimmed by 2 bases and 3 bases, with 8 bases remaining between them. From germline, CDR1 is MNHEY and CDR2 SVGEGT. Template switching created a universal primer site, and the cDNA included unique molecular identifiers. TCRdb recomputed calls from the 5' RACE reads with MiXCR, one row per CDR3 protein. The profile shows about 290,000 distinct CDR3 sequences, roughly 9.8% of them singletons. The sample also formed part of further work on yellow fever vaccine responses in identical twins.

The specimen sequenced was CD8+ T cells sorted from blood. The receptor was derived from a woman under 30 in good health. This chain uses TRBV6-2 or TRBV6-3 with TRBJ2-7; no firm D call. In DNA, the CDR3 is TGTGCCAGCAGTTACGCAGGCCACTACGAGCAGTACTTC. Translating gives CASSYAGHYEQYF.